This T cell receptor (beta chain) originates from a study of blood T cell repertoires in COVID-19. Study-level information: Acute-phase and convalescent COVID-19 samples originated in the United States, Italy and Spain.

Profiled with immunoSEQ multiplex PCR; TCRdb holds only in-frame clones, not every one. The sample has 80,000 or so clones; 80% to 90% are singletons. The germline V gene encodes CDR1 LNHDA and CDR2 SQIVND (reference sequence). The CDR3 sequence is 16 residues long. V was clipped by 5 bases and J by 5 bases; unmatched bases: 12. This TCR came from a human donor in a cohort sampled during active COVID-19. The rearrangement joins TRBV19 to TRBJ2-5; 9 bases agree with TRBD1. The sequenced sample consisted of peripheral blood. The CDR3 is CASSGGQGLATETQYF. In DNA, the CDR3 is TGTGCCAGTAGTGGGGGACAGGGTTTGGCTACGGAGACCCAGTACTTC. The whole variable domain, filled in from reference TRBV19 and TRBJ2-5, reads DGGITQSPKYLFRKEGQNVTLSCEQNLNHDAMYWYRQDPGQGLRLIYYSQIVNDFQKGDIAEGYSVSREKKESFPLTVTSAQKNPTAFYLCASSGGQGLATETQYFGPGTRLLVL.